These 19 T cell receptor beta chains came from one sample sequenced in a study of blood T cell repertoires in COVID-19. The protocol was immunoSEQ multiplex PCR, while the TCRdb copy is restricted to in-frame clones and leaves out a portion. The sample yields 200,000 or so clones, roughly 80% seen once. The sample comprised peripheral blood. Receptor source: a woman aged 25 to 39 with acute or convalescent COVID-19.

This clone turned up a few times. This CDR3 reads CASSFAGEGAGNTIYF. The CDR3 DNA reads TGCGCCAGCAGCTTCGCAGGGGAAGGGGCGGGCAACACCATATATTTT. The gene calls are TRBV5-1 and TRBJ1-3; a weak D match, TRBD1 (6 bases). Trimming cost V 2 bases and J 7 bases, with 19 bases left between them. Germline V gene lookup returns CDR1 SGHRS and CDR2 YFSETQ. This CDR3 contains 16 residues.

This chain joins TRBV6-5 and TRBJ1-2, with D perhaps TRBD1 (5 bases). Germline V gives CDR1 MNHEY, CDR2 SVGAGI. Between the trimmed V and J ends, which lost 0 bases and 3 bases, there was a span of 5 bases. The CDR3 runs to 13 residues. The CDR3 reads CASSYSGDYGYTF. For the CDR3, the DNA is TGTGCCAGCAGTTACTCAGGGGACTATGGCTACACCTTC.

This clone was observed a few times. The chain couples TRBV9 to TRBJ2-5, with TRBD2 matching over 12 bases. This CDR3 contains 17 residues. Germline assignment: CDR1 SGDLS and CDR2 YYNGEE. The V gene end was trimmed by 0 bases and the J gene end by 4 bases; junction bases not matched to a gene: 7. The CDR3 DNA reads TGTGCCAGCAGCGTAGGGGCTAGCGGGGGGGCCCGAGAGACCCAGTACTTC. Its translation is CASSVGASGGARETQYF.

The gene calls are TRBV28 and TRBJ2-7; 12 positions match TRBD1. The CDR3 consists of 15 residues. CDR1 and CDR2 from the germline V gene are MDHEN and SYDVKM. The V gene end was trimmed by 1 base and the J gene end by 4 bases; junction bases not matched to a gene: 2. CDR3 loop: CASSLLGQGAYEQYF. CDR3 coding DNA: TGTGCCAGCAGTTTATTGGGACAGGGGGCGTACGAGCAGTACTTC.

The V and J genes are TRBV4-3 and TRBJ2-3, with D unclear. Trimming pared 3 bases from V and 6 bases from J, leaving 13 bases between. This CDR3 has 14 amino acids. Germline V gene lookup returns CDR1 LGHNA and CDR2 YSLEER. The chain's CDR3 is CASSQLVYGDTQYF. In DNA, the CDR3 is TGCGCCAGCAGCCAGCTAGTCTACGGGGATACGCAGTATTTT.

The chain combines TRBV30 with TRBJ1-6; 9 bases line up with TRBD1. The CDR3 has 18 amino acids. V shed 3 bases, J shed 9 bases, and the junction held 18 bases outside the gene matches. Germline values: CDR1 GTSNPN, CDR2 SVGIG (reference sequence). CDR3 in amino acids: CAWRVNLGQGPIGSPLHF. The CDR3 region has the DNA TGTGCCTGGAGAGTAAACCTGGGACAGGGCCCGATCGGTTCACCCCTCCACTTT.

This clone has just a few counts. The J gene is TRBJ1-1, the V gene TRBV19; 8 positions match TRBD1. The CDR3 loop spans 13 amino acids. Germline-derived CDR1 and CDR2 are LNHDA and SQIVND (reference sequence). V shed 7 bases, J shed 1 base, and the junction held 2 bases outside the gene matches. CDR3: CASNRGRNTEAFF. In DNA form, the CDR3 reads TGTGCCAGTAACAGGGGGAGGAACACTGAAGCTTTCTTT.

CDR3 loop: CASSHGGLAGLSYNEQFF. CDR3 nucleotide sequence: TGTGCCAGCAGCCATGGGGGACTAGCGGGCCTCTCCTACAATGAGCAGTTCTTC. This chain uses TRBV4-2 with TRBJ2-1; 12 bases agree with TRBD2. The germline CDR1 and CDR2 sequences are LGHNA and YNFKEQ. The CDR3 spans 18 residues. Unmatched junction bases numbered 6, after V lost 3 bases and J lost 0 bases.

Regarding this clone: Other DNA sequences in the same sample also yield this CDR3. The chain carries TRBV18 and TRBJ2-7; D is perhaps TRBD1 (6 bases). CDR3 length: 13 amino acids. V lost 2 bases and J 2 bases, leaving 7 bases between the germline ends. Looked up from germline, CDR1 is KGHSH and CDR2 is LQKENI. Written as DNA, the CDR3 is TGTGCCAGCTCACCAGGACAGACCTACGAGCAGTACTTC. Residues: CASSPGQTYEQYF.

The gene calls are TRBV9 and TRBJ2-1; 7 bases fit TRBD2. Losses at the gene ends were 0 bases for V and 9 bases for J; bases not matched to a gene: 27. There are 21 residues in the CDR3. Germline CDR1 is SGDLS and CDR2 is YYNGEE. The CDR3 reads CASSVGGPPRGGSRWRSEQFF. The CDR3 DNA reads as TGTGCCAGCAGCGTAGGTGGTCCTCCCCGGGGCGGGAGTCGTTGGCGGAGTGAGCAGTTCTTC.

The genes are TRBV6-5 and TRBJ2-7, with 7 bases lining up with TRBD1. Germline loops: CDR1 MNHEY, CDR2 SVGAGI. V shed 2 bases, J shed 6 bases, and the junction held 4 bases outside the gene matches. This CDR3 is built from 13 residues. The CDR3 region is CASSYPDRVEQYF. The CDR3 nucleotides read TGTGCCAGCAGTTACCCCGACAGGGTCGAGCAGTACTTC.

Many counts were recorded for this clone. The chain is built from TRBV4-2 and TRBJ2-7; 8 nucleotides align to TRBD2. Germline assignment: CDR1 LGHNA and CDR2 YNFKEQ. Germline trimming cut 3 bases from V and 4 bases from J; bases unmatched to any gene: 5. CDR3 length equals 14 residues. CDR3 nucleotide sequence: TGTGCCAGCAGCCAGGGACTAGAGGCATACGAGCAGTACTTC. Its protein is CASSQGLEAYEQYF.

The V and J genes are TRBV27 and TRBJ1-6, with 7 positions matching TRBD1. The trim removed 6 bases at V and 10 bases at J, leaving 9 bases unmatched. The germline V gene has CDR1 MNHEY and CDR2 SMNVEV (reference sequence). This CDR3 spans 14 amino acids. CDR3: CASSVTGVGSPLHF. CDR3 bases: TGTGCCAGCAGCGTCACAGGGGTTGGATCACCCCTCCACTTT.

The CDR3 here is CASSSSGMNTEAFF. The CDR3 nucleotides read TGTGCCAGCAGCTCCTCAGGGATGAACACTGAAGCTTTCTTT. The chain carries TRBV5-4 and TRBJ1-1; a possible D gene is TRBD1 (5 bases). The CDR3 sequence is 14 residues long. Deletions cut 3 bases from V and 0 bases from J, with 9 bases between. Per the germline V gene, CDR1 is SGHNT and CDR2 is YYREEE (reference sequence).

The sample holds a few counts of this clone. The chain carries TRBV5-6 and TRBJ1-4; TRBD1 might be the D (5 bases). The CDR3 runs 14 residues. V gave up 2 bases and J gave up 5 bases, with 10 bases separating them. From germline, CDR1 is SGHDT and CDR2 YYEEEE. The CDR3 sequence is CASSFGTWNEKLFF. The CDR3 nucleotides are TGTGCCAGCAGCTTTGGGACTTGGAATGAAAAACTGTTTTTT.

The rearrangement links TRBV6-6 to TRBJ1-3, with no clear D. V was clipped by 0 bases and J by 4 bases, with 7 bases between them. The CDR3 runs to 14 residues. Germline V gene lookup returns CDR1 MNHNY and CDR2 SVGAGI (reference sequence). The CDR3 DNA reads TGTGCCAGCAGTTACTCAGATAGCGGAAACACCATATATTTT. This translates into CASSYSDSGNTIYF.

The chain couples TRBV10-3 to TRBJ1-4; 9 nucleotides agree with TRBD1. CDR1 is ENHRY, CDR2 SYGVKD, per germline. The J segment lost 5 bases and the V segment lost 2 bases, leaving 6 bases of the junction unmatched. CDR3 size: 16 residues. The CDR3 coding sequence is TGTGCCATCAGTGAGGAACCGACAGGGGGGAATGAAAAACTGTTTTTT. This encodes CAISEEPTGGNEKLFF.

This clone was recorded a few times. The chain uses TRBV10-3 and TRBJ1-2; TRBD1 matches at 7 bases. V gave up 2 bases and J gave up 4 bases; unmatched junction bases: 10. Germline CDR1 ENHRY, CDR2 SYGVKD. The CDR3 extends over 16 amino acids. The CDR3 loop reads CAISESRDRASYGYTF. The CDR3 DNA sequence: TGTGCCATCAGTGAGAGTCGAGACAGGGCAAGCTATGGCTACACCTTC.

This clone was counted once. The V gene is TRBV7-2, the J gene TRBJ1-1; a possible D gene is TRBD1 (5 bases). V lost 3 bases to trimming and J lost 7 bases, with 12 bases between them. Germline V gene sequence: CDR1 SGHTA, CDR2 FQGNSA. The CDR3 loop spans 13 amino acids. CDR3 amino acids: CASSFGGVSEAFF. In DNA form, the CDR3 reads TGTGCCAGCAGCTTCGGGGGGGTGAGTGAAGCTTTCTTT.